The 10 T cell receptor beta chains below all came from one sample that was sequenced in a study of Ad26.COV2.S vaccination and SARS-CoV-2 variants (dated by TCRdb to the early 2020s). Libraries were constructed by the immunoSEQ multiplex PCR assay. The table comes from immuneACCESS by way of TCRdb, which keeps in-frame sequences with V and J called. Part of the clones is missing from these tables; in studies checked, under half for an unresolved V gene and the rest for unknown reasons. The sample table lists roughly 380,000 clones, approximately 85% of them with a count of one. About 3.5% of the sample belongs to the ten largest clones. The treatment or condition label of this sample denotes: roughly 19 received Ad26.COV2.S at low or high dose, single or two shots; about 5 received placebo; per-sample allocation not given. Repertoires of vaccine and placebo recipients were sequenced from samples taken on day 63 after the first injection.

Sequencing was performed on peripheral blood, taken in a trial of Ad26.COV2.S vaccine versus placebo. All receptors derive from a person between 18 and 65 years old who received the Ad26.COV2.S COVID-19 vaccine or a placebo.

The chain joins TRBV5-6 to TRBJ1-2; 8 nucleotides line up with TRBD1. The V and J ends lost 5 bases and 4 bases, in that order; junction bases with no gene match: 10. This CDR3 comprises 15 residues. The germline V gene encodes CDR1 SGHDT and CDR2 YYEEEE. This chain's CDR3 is CASRLRTGFVYGYTF. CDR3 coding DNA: TGTGCCAGCAGACTCCGGACAGGGTTCGTCTATGGCTACACCTTC.

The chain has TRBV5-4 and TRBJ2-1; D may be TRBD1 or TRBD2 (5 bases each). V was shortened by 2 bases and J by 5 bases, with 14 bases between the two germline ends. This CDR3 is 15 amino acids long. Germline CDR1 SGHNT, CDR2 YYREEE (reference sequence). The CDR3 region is CASSLPRDRNNEQFF. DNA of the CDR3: TGTGCCAGCAGCTTACCCCGGGACCGCAACAATGAGCAGTTCTTC.

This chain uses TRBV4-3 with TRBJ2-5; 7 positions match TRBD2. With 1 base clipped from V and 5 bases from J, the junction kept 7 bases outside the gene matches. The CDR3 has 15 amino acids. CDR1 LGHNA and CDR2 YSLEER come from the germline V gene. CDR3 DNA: TGCGCCAGCAGCCAAGCTTGGGAGGGAGAGGAGACCCAGTACTTC. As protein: CASSQAWEGEETQYF.

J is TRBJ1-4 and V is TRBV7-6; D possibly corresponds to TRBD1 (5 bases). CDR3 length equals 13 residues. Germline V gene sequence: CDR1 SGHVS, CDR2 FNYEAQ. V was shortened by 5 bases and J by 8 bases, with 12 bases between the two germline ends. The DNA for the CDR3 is TGTGCCAGCAGCCGTCGGGGACGGGAAAAACTGTTTTTT. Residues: CASSRRGREKLFF.

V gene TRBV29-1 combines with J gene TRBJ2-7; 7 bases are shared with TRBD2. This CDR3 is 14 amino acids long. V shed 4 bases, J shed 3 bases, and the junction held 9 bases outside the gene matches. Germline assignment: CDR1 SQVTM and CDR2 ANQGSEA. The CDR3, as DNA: TGCAGCGTTGTTGGGCTTTCGGGGGGCTACGAGCAGTACTTC. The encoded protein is CSVVGLSGGYEQYF.

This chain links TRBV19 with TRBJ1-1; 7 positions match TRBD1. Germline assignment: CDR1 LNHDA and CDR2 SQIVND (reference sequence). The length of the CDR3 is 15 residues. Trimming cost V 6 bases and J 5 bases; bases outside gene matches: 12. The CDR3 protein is CASSSWSGGYTEAFF. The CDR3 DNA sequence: TGTGCCAGTAGCTCATGGTCAGGGGGTTATACTGAAGCTTTCTTT. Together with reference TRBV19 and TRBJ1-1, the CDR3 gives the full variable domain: DGGITQSPKYLFRKEGQNVTLSCEQNLNHDAMYWYRQDPGQGLRLIYYSQIVNDFQKGDIAEGYSVSREKKESFPLTVTSAQKNPTAFYLCASSSWSGGYTEAFFGQGTRLTVV.

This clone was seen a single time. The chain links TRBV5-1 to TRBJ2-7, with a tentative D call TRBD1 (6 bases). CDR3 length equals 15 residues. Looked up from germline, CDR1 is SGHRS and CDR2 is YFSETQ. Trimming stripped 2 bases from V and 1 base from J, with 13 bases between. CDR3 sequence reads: CASSFVQGSSYEQYF. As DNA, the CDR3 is TGCGCCAGCAGCTTTGTACAGGGCTCTTCCTACGAGCAGTACTTC. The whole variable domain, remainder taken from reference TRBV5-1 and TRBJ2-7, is KAGVTQTPRYLIKTRGQQVTLSCSPISGHRSVSWYQQTPGQGLQFLFEYFSETQRNKGNFPGRFSGRQFSNSRSEMNVSTLELGDSALYLCASSFVQGSSYEQYFGPGTRLTVT.

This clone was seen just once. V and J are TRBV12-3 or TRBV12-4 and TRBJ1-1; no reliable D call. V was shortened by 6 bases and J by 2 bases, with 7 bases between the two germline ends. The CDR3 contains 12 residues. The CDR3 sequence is CASRGLNTEAFF. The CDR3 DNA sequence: TGTGCCAGCAGGGGCCTAAACACTGAAGCTTTCTTT.

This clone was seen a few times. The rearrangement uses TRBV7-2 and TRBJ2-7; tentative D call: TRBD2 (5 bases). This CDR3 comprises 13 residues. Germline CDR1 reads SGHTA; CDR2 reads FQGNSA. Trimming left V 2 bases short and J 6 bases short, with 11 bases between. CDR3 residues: CASSLRLLVEQYF. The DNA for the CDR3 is TGTGCCAGCAGCTTACGACTACTTGTCGAGCAGTACTTC.

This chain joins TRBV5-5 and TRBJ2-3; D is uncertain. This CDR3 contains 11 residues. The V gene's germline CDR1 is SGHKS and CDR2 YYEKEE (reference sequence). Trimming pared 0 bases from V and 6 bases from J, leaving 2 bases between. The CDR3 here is CASSLGDTQYF. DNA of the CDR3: TGTGCCAGCAGCTTGGGTGATACGCAGTATTTT.